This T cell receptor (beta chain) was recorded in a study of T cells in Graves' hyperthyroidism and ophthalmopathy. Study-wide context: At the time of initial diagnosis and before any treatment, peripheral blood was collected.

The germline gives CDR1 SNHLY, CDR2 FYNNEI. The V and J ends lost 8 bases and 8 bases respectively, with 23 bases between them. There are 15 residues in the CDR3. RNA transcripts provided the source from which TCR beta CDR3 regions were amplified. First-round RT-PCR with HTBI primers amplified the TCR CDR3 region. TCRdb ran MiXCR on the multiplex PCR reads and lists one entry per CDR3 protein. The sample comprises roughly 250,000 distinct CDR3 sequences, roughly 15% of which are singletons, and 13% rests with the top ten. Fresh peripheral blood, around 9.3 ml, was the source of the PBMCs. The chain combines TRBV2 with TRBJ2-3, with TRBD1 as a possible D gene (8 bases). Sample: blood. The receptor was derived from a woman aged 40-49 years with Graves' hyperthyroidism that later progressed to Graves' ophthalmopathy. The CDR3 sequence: CASRQGRGGGATQYF. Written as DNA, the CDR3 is TGTGCCAGCCGACAGGGGCGCGGGGGAGGCGCTACGCAGTATTTT.